This T cell receptor (beta chain) was observed in a study of T cell responses to AZD1222 COVID-19 vaccine. Whole-study findings and limits: Recipients of two AZD1222 doses showed rising Spike-specific TCR breadth and depth. All repertoire sampling was performed exclusively after the peak T cell response. Clonal diversity may have been underestimated, and the donors were mostly white British, with more females than males. Per reports, nearly half of all spike-specific TCRs target regions that are unmutated in variants.

This CDR3 is built from 17 residues. V lost 4 bases to trimming and J lost 2 bases; unmatched junction nucleotides: 10. In germline, CDR1 is MNHEY, CDR2 SVGEGT. On this clone itself: The antigen remains undetermined.

Generated by immunoSEQ multiplex PCR, the TCRdb table keeps only in-frame clones and is missing some. The table records 70,000 to 75,000 clones, approximately 90% of them present only once. This sequence was found in an adult who received the AZD1222 COVID-19 vaccine. The chain uses TRBV6-2 or TRBV6-3 and TRBJ2-7; the match to TRBD1 covers 11 bases. Sequencing used peripheral blood, obtained 28 days after the second AZD1222 dose. The CDR3 sequence is CASSLTGQGVRAYEQYF. As DNA, the CDR3 is TGTGCCAGCAGTTTGACGGGACAGGGGGTGCGGGCCTACGAGCAGTACTTC.